One sample yielded the 24 T cell receptor beta chains listed below, sequenced in a study of identifying expanded T cells in peripheral blood. The table came from immunoSEQ multiplex PCR; TCRdb's copy has only in-frame clones and leaves some out. Of 84,000 or so clones in the sample, about 87% are singletons; the top ten hold 7% to 8.5%. The sample taken for sequencing was blood. These receptors were collected from a person between 18 and 75 years old in good health.

This rearrangement joins TRBV11-2 to TRBJ2-1, with 9 bases identical to TRBD1. V dropped 5 bases and J dropped 4; count of bases not matched to a gene: 3. From germline, CDR1 is SGHAT and CDR2 FQNNGV. CDR3 length equals 14 residues. CDR3 nucleotides: TGTGCCAGCAGCCCCGGGACAGGGTACAATGAGCAGTTCTTC. This encodes CASSPGTGYNEQFF.

This rearrangement joins TRBV10-1 to TRBJ2-3; D gene ambiguous. Germline V gene data show CDR1 as WNHNN and CDR2 as SYGVQD (reference sequence). Trimming removed 3 bases at V and 8 bases at J, with 21 bases between. There are 16 residues in the CDR3. CDR3 protein: CASSDPPQDPVRTQYF. For the CDR3, the DNA is TGCGCCAGCAGTGACCCCCCCCAGGACCCGGTTCGTACGCAGTATTTT.

This chain joins TRBV5-4 and TRBJ1-2, with D hard to call. Germline loops: CDR1 SGHNT, CDR2 YYREEE (reference sequence). The CDR3 has 13 residues. Trimming took off 3 bases at V and 2 bases at J, with 8 bases between the two ends. The CDR3 sequence: CASSYDSNYGYTF. CDR3 sequence (DNA): TGTGCCAGCAGCTACGATTCAAACTATGGCTACACCTTC.

The V call is TRBV11-3, the J call TRBJ1-2, with D unclear. The CDR3 is 13 amino acids. Germline assignment: CDR1 SGHNT and CDR2 YENEEA. Trimming pared 0 bases from V and 8 bases from J, leaving 10 bases between. This CDR3 is CASSLDPQGGYTF. CDR3 nucleotides: TGTGCCAGCAGCTTAGACCCCCAAGGGGGCTACACCTTC.

The chain is built from TRBV11-2 and TRBJ1-1; no clear D gene. Germline V gene data show CDR1 as SGHAT and CDR2 as FQNNGV. Trimming removed 2 bases from V and 6 bases from J, with 7 bases in between. This CDR3 has 12 residues. CDR3 loop: CASSLMMPEAFF. CDR3 in DNA: TGTGCCAGCAGCTTAATGATGCCTGAAGCTTTCTTT.

The V gene is TRBV11-3, the J gene TRBJ2-7, with D uncertain. Germline CDR1 and CDR2: SGHNT and YENEEA. V lost 7 bases and J 5 bases, leaving 9 bases between the germline ends. The CDR3 covers 11 residues. The CDR3 protein is CASTLKNEQYF. In nucleotides, the CDR3 is TGTGCCAGCACCCTAAAGAACGAGCAGTACTTC.

This clone was observed once. This chain connects TRBV18 to TRBJ2-2, with D perhaps matching TRBD2 (5 bases). The germline gives CDR1 KGHSH, CDR2 LQKENI. The ends were cut back, 1 base at V and 0 bases at J, with 12 bases in the middle. This CDR3 has 17 amino acids. CDR3 sequence: CASSPRLGVSNTGELFF. The CDR3 DNA follows: TGTGCCAGCTCACCACGGCTCGGGGTTTCGAACACCGGGGAGCTGTTTTTT.

The rearrangement joins TRBV4-2 to TRBJ2-5, with D tentatively TRBD2 (5 bases). The germline CDR1 and CDR2 sequences are LGHNA and YNFKEQ. This CDR3 is 16 amino acids long. V lost 1 base, J lost 5 bases, and 17 bases lay in between. CDR3 region: CASSQGATGSGETQYF. CDR3 DNA sequence: TGTGCCAGCAGCCAAGGGGCGACGGGGTCGGGCGAGACCCAGTACTTC.

The rearrangement uses TRBV27 and TRBJ1-2, with 7 bases identical to TRBD1. Germline V CDR1 and CDR2: MNHEY, SMNVEV (reference sequence). V dropped 7 bases and J dropped 6; count of bases not matched to a gene: 11. The CDR3 contains 14 residues. CDR3 sequence reads: CASTRQGYWDGYTF. DNA of the CDR3: TGTGCCAGCACCCGACAGGGATATTGGGATGGCTACACCTTC.

The rearrangement links TRBV5-1 to TRBJ2-5, with 7 bases fitting TRBD2. Losses at the gene ends were 0 bases for V and 2 bases for J; bases not matched to a gene: 7. The CDR3 has 16 residues. From germline, CDR1 is SGHRS and CDR2 YFSETQ. CDR3 nucleotides: TGCGCCAGCAGCTTGGGACCCACGGGGGGTCAAGAGACCCAGTACTTC. Translated, it gives CASSLGPTGGQETQYF.

The chain couples TRBV4-1 to TRBJ1-4; D is perhaps TRBD1 (5 bases). The V end was cut by 0 bases, the J end by 8 bases, with 13 bases between. Germline CDR1 reads MGHRA; CDR2 reads YSYEKL. This CDR3 is built from 15 residues. The CDR3 is CASSQEATGGEKLFF. As DNA, the CDR3 is TGCGCCAGCAGCCAAGAGGCGACGGGGGGGGAAAAACTGTTTTTT.

The gene calls are TRBV2 and TRBJ2-2; maybe TRBD2 (6 bases). V was cut by 10 bases and J by 4 bases, with 13 bases left in between. Germline lookup yields CDR1 SNHLY and CDR2 FYNNEI. This CDR3 comprises 13 residues. The CDR3: CATSRRATGELFF. CDR3 bases: TGTGCCACTTCAAGGAGGGCCACCGGGGAGCTGTTTTTT.

This chain uses TRBV5-1 with TRBJ2-7, with D possibly called TRBD1 or TRBD2 (5 bases each). V was clipped by 0 bases and J by 6 bases, with 13 bases between them. The CDR3 length is 14 residues. Germline V gene data show CDR1 as SGHRS and CDR2 as YFSETQ. The CDR3 spells CASSLALGTGEQYF. CDR3 sequence (DNA): TGCGCCAGCAGCTTGGCCCTCGGGACGGGCGAGCAGTACTTC.

This chain joins TRBV19 and TRBJ2-3; D is possibly TRBD1 (5 bases). The CDR3 runs 14 residues. Trimming stripped 5 bases from V and 0 bases from J, with 9 bases between. The germline CDR1 and CDR2 sequences are LNHDA and SQIVND (reference sequence). The CDR3 loop is CASSVDSSTDTQYF. The CDR3 DNA sequence: TGTGCCAGTAGTGTCGACAGTAGCACAGATACGCAGTATTTT.

The V and J genes are TRBV6-5 and TRBJ1-4, with 7 bases lining up with TRBD1. V was clipped by 2 bases and J by 7 bases; unmatched bases: 7. The CDR3 extends over 15 amino acids. Per germline, CDR1 MNHEY and CDR2 SVGAGI. CDR3 DNA: TGTGCCAGCAGTTACGAGCGGACAGGCGCTGAAAAACTGTTTTTT. It specifies CASSYERTGAEKLFF.

This chain connects TRBV18 to TRBJ2-1, with 8 bases lining up with TRBD2. Trimming took 1 base from V and 4 from J; bases not matched to a gene: 3. Germline V lookup: CDR1 KGHSH, CDR2 LQKENI. The CDR3 loop spans 15 amino acids. CDR3 amino acids: CASSPQAGAYNEQFF. DNA of the CDR3: TGTGCCAGCTCACCACAAGCGGGGGCTTACAATGAGCAGTTCTTC.

V is TRBV4-1 and J is TRBJ1-4; 9 positions agree with TRBD1. Germline trimming cut 8 bases from V and 8 bases from J; bases unmatched to any gene: 9. The V gene's germline CDR1 is MGHRA and CDR2 YSYEKL. The CDR3 consists of 14 residues. The CDR3 DNA follows: TGCGCCAGCTCCGGACAGGGGCTGGGAGAAAAACTGTTTTTT. Translated, it gives CASSGQGLGEKLFF.

The chain carries TRBV5-4 and TRBJ1-2; D unresolved. This CDR3 has 13 amino acids. The germline V and J ends were trimmed by 4 bases and 4 bases, with 11 bases remaining between them. Germline V gene data show CDR1 as SGHNT and CDR2 as YYREEE (reference sequence). The CDR3 here is CASSPVSGYGYTF. The CDR3 DNA follows: TGTGCCAGCAGCCCAGTCAGCGGCTATGGCTACACCTTC.

The rearrangement joins TRBV7-6 to TRBJ2-7; either TRBD1 or TRBD2 may supply D (5 bases each). V dropped 1 base and J dropped 3 bases, with 16 bases sitting between them. The germline V gene encodes CDR1 SGHVS and CDR2 FNYEAQ. CDR3 size: 16 residues. CDR3 coding DNA: TGTGCCAGCAGCTTAGGGCAGGCTGGGGCGGGCTACGAGCAGTACTTC. Encoded protein: CASSLGQAGAGYEQYF.

This clone was seen more than once but under ten times. The chain links TRBV9 to TRBJ1-2; D is ambiguous. The germline gives CDR1 SGDLS, CDR2 YYNGEE. V was shortened by 2 bases and J by 4 bases, with 15 bases between the two germline ends. The CDR3 runs to 15 residues. DNA for the CDR3: TGTGCCAGCAGCGTCGGGAGACACTTAACCTATGGCTACACCTTC. This gives the protein CASSVGRHLTYGYTF.

The chain employs TRBV4-1 and TRBJ2-5, with TRBD2 identical over 14 bases. This CDR3 is 17 amino acids long. The J segment lost 0 bases and the V segment lost 3 bases, leaving 3 bases of the junction unmatched. Germline assignment: CDR1 MGHRA and CDR2 YSYEKL. CDR3 in DNA: TGCGCCAGCAGCCAGAGGACTAGCGGGGGGAACCAAGAGACCCAGTACTTC. It translates to CASSQRTSGGNQETQYF.

The chain couples TRBV5-4 to TRBJ1-2; D is unclear. V lost 2 bases to trimming and J lost 4 bases, with 9 bases between them. CDR3 size: 13 residues. Germline values: CDR1 SGHNT, CDR2 YYREEE (reference sequence). The CDR3 nucleotides are TGTGCCAGCAGCTTTACCGGGCCCTATGGCTACACCTTC. As protein: CASSFTGPYGYTF.

The chain combines TRBV7-9 with TRBJ2-3; 7 positions agree with TRBD2. Per germline, CDR1 SEHNR and CDR2 FQNEAQ (reference sequence). Trimming removed 5 bases from V and 3 bases from J; junction bases left unmatched: 5. The CDR3 totals 14 residues. The CDR3 DNA is TGTGCCAGCAGCGGAGGCGGGGGAACAGATACGCAGTATTTT. This translates into CASSGGGGTDTQYF.

The chain uses TRBV5-1 and TRBJ1-2; 9 nucleotides align to TRBD1. The CDR3 contains 14 residues. Germline CDR1 is SGHRS and CDR2 is YFSETQ. Germline trimming cut 3 bases from V and 7 bases from J; bases unmatched to any gene: 7. CDR3 nucleotide sequence: TGCGCCAGCAGCTCCGAACAGGGGGCTCGTGGCTACACCTTC. This translates into CASSSEQGARGYTF.